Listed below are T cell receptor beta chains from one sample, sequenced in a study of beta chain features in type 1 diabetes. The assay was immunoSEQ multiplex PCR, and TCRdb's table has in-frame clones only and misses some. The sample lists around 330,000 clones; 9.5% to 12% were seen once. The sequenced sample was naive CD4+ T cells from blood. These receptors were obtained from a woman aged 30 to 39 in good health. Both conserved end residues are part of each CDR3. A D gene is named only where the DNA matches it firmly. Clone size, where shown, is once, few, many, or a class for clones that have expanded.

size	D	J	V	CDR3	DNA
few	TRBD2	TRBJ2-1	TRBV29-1	CSVDGRAYNEQFF	TGCAGCGTTGACGGGAGGGCCTACAATGAGCAGTTCTTC
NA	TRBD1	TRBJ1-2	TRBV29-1	CSVAGTGMGGYTF	TGCAGCGTCGCCGGGACAGGGATGGGTGGCTACACCTTC
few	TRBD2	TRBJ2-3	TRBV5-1	CASSLTGTSGRMGTDTQYF	TGCGCCAGCAGCTTGACTGGGACTAGCGGGAGGATGGGCACAGATACGCAGTATTTT
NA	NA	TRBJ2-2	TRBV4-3	CASSQDLSSGSLGTGELFF	TGCGCCAGCAGCCAAGATTTGAGTTCGGGGAGTTTGGGCACCGGGGAGCTGTTTTTT
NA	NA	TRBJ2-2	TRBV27	CASSQRLETGELFF	TGTGCCAGCAGTCAACGACTGGAAACCGGGGAGCTGTTTTTT
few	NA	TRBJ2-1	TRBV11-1	CASSFRPASSYNEQFF	TGTGCCAGCAGCTTCCGCCCCGCGAGCTCCTACAATGAGCAGTTCTTC
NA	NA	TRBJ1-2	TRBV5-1	CASSSYSLGGYGYTF	TGCGCCAGCAGCTCGTACTCACTTGGCGGCTATGGCTACACCTTC
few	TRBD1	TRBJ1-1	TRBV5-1	CASSLRQGDTEAFF	TGCGCCAGCAGCTTGAGACAGGGGGACACTGAAGCTTTCTTT
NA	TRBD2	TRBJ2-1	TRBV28	CASSGRVDEQFF	TGTGCCAGTAGCGGGAGGGTCGATGAGCAGTTCTTC
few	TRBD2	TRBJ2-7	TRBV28	CASSLGWASGDEQYF	TGTGCCAGCAGCTTGGGGTGGGCTAGCGGTGACGAGCAGTACTTC
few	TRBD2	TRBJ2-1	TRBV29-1	CSALKWREAYNEQFF	TGCAGCGCTTTGAAGTGGCGGGAGGCGTACAATGAGCAGTTCTTC
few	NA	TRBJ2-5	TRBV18	CASSPRQGRETQYF	TGTGCCAGCTCACCACGTCAGGGGCGGGAGACCCAGTACTTC
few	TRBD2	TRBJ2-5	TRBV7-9	CASSLIPGGLAGGETQYF	TGTGCCAGCAGCTTAATCCCTGGGGGACTAGCGGGAGGTGAGACCCAGTACTTC
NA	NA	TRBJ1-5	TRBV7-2	CASSSTGFNQPQHF	TGTGCCAGCAGCTCTACAGGCTTCAATCAGCCCCAGCATTTT
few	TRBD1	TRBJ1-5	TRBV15	CATSRQYTGDSNQPQHF	TGTGCCACCAGCAGGCAGTATACAGGGGATAGCAATCAGCCCCAGCATTTT
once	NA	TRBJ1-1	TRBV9	CASSVDPGHTEAFF	TGTGCCAGCAGCGTAGATCCAGGTCACACTGAAGCTTTCTTT
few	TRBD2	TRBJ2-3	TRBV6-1	CASSEVVREGRNTQYF	TGTGCCAGCAGTGAAGTTGTGCGGGAGGGCCGAAATACGCAGTATTTT
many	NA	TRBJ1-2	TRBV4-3	CASSQGSAGNYGYTF	TGCGCCAGCAGCCAGGGAAGTGCAGGGAACTATGGCTACACCTTC
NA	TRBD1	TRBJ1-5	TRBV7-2	CASSSGQGSQPQHF	TGTGCCAGCAGCTCGGGACAGGGATCTCAGCCCCAGCATTTT
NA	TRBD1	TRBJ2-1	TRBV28	CASSGTGGRNEQFF	TGTGCCAGCAGCGGGACAGGGGGTCGGAATGAGCAGTTCTTC
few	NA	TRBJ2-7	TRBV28	CASSSSPVNEQYF	TGTGCCAGCAGTTCTTCCCCAGTGAACGAGCAGTACTTC
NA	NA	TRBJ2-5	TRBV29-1	CSVEVGRRETQYF	TGCAGCGTTGAAGTTGGGAGAAGAGAGACCCAGTACTTC
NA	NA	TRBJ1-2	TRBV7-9	CASSLASQKKNYGYTF	TGTGCCAGCAGCTTAGCTTCACAGAAGAAGAACTATGGCTACACCTTC
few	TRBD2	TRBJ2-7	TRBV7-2	CASSTLAGEQYF	TGTGCCAGCAGCACCCTAGCGGGCGAGCAGTACTTC
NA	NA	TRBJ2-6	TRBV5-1	CASSLVEGSGANVLTF	TGCGCCAGCAGCTTGGTGGAGGGGAGCGGGGCCAACGTCCTGACTTTC
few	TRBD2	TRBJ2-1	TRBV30	CAWSVGGSKNEQFF	TGTGCCTGGAGTGTAGGCGGGAGTAAAAATGAGCAGTTCTTC
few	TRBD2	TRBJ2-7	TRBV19	CASSMSAGEGEQYF	TGTGCCAGTAGTATGTCGGCGGGAGAGGGCGAGCAGTACTTC
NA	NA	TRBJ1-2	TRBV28	CASSLNFYGYTF	TGTGCCAGCAGTTTAAACTTCTATGGCTACACCTTC
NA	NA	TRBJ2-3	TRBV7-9	CASSPTIRPQGDTQYF	TGTGCCAGCAGCCCGACCATCCGCCCGCAGGGCGATACGCAGTATTTT
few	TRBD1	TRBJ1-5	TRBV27	CASSNGTARGRSNQPQHF	TGTGCCAGCAGCAACGGGACAGCTCGAGGGCGCAGCAATCAGCCCCAGCATTTT
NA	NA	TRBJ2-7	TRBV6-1	CAIGGAPPGEQYF	TGTGCCATAGGAGGCGCGCCGCCCGGGGAGCAGTACTTC
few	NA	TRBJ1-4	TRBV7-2	CASSLARQEANEKLFF	TGTGCCAGCAGCTTAGCCAGACAGGAGGCTAATGAAAAACTGTTTTTT
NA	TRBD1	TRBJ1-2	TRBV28	CASSSGTGVGGYTF	TGTGCCAGCTCCTCCGGGACAGGGGTCGGTGGCTACACCTTC
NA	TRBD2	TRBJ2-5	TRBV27	CASTSGRGTETQYF	TGTGCCAGCACCAGCGGGAGAGGTACCGAGACCCAGTACTTC
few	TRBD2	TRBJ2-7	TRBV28	CASSSGTSGSTYEQYF	TGTGCCAGCAGTTCAGGGACTAGCGGGAGTACGTACGAGCAGTACTTC
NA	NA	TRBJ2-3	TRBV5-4	CASSFRAGTDTQYF	TGTGCCAGCAGCTTCAGGGCGGGCACAGATACGCAGTATTTT
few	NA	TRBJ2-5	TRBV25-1	CASSPALGGETQYF	TGTGCCAGCAGTCCTGCCCTAGGGGGAGAGACCCAGTACTTC
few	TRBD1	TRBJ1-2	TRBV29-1	CSVEAPGQGVVDGYTF	TGCAGCGTTGAAGCCCCGGGACAGGGTGTAGTGGATGGCTACACCTTC
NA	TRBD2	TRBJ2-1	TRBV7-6	CASSSSGGGYNEQFF	TGTGCCAGCAGCTCGTCTGGGGGGGGGTACAATGAGCAGTTCTTC
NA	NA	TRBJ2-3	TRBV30	CAWNYAGARADTQYF	TGTGCCTGGAATTATGCGGGGGCCCGGGCAGATACGCAGTATTTT
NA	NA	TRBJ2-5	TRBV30	CAWSSASLQETQYF	TGTGCCTGGAGTTCCGCTAGTCTTCAAGAGACCCAGTACTTC
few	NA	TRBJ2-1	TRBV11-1	CASSLWTTGYNEQFF	TGTGCCAGCAGCTTATGGACTACAGGATACAATGAGCAGTTCTTC
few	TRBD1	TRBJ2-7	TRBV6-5	CASSSTSGTGSYEQYF	TGTGCCAGCAGTTCGACGTCGGGGACAGGATCCTACGAGCAGTACTTC
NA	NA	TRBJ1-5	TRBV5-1	CASSLGGAVDQPQHF	TGCGCCAGCAGCTTGGGCGGGGCGGTCGATCAGCCCCAGCATTTT
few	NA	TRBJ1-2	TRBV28	CASKPGVHYGYTF	TGTGCCAGCAAGCCCGGGGTTCACTATGGCTACACCTTC
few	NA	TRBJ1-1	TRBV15	CATSRTGIGGTEAFF	TGTGCCACCAGCAGAACCGGGATCGGGGGGACTGAAGCTTTCTTT
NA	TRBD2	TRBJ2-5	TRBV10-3	CAISALAGEETQYF	TGTGCCATCAGTGCACTAGCGGGAGAAGAGACCCAGTACTTC
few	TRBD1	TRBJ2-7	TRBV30	CAWRTGPHEQYF	TGTGCCTGGAGGACAGGGCCCCACGAGCAGTACTTC
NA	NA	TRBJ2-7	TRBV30	CAWVYGGYEQYF	TGTGCCTGGGTTTATGGCGGCTACGAGCAGTACTTC
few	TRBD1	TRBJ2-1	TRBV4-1	CASSPPDRDNNEQFF	TGCGCCAGCAGCCCTCCGGACAGGGACAACAATGAGCAGTTCTTC
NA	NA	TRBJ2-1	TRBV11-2	CASSPRNNEQFF	TGTGCCAGCAGCCCGCGAAACAATGAGCAGTTCTTC
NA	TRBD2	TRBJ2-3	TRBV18	CASSPPVSGSTDTQYF	TGTGCCAGCTCACCACCGGTTAGCGGGAGCACAGATACGCAGTATTTT
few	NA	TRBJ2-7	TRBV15	CATSRDSREQYF	TGTGCCACCAGCAGAGATAGTCGCGAGCAGTACTTC